This TCR beta chain was recorded in a study of T cell responses to AZD1222 COVID-19 vaccine. Study-wide results and limits: Possibly, clonal diversity was underestimated; donors were largely white British and included more females. Vaccine-associated CD4 TCRs spanned spike, dominant at 160-218 and 743-854. Spike-specific TCR depth and breadth grew after two AZD1222 doses. Every sample of the repertoires postdated the peak T cell response.

V was pared by 4 bases and J by 2 bases, with 9 bases between. Looked up from germline, CDR1 is SNHLY and CDR2 is FYNNEI. This CDR3 has 14 residues. As concerns this clone: Its target is not known.

The table came from immunoSEQ multiplex PCR; TCRdb's copy has only in-frame clones and leaves some out. The sample records 180,000 or so clones, 93% being singletons. This sequence originates from an adult who received the AZD1222 COVID-19 vaccine. The chain couples TRBV2 to TRBJ1-5; D remains ambiguous. The starting material was peripheral blood, obtained 28 days after the second AZD1222 dose. The CDR3 is CASSGMRGNQPQHF. For the CDR3, the DNA is TGTGCCAGCAGTGGAATGAGGGGCAATCAGCCCCAGCATTTT. Full variable domain (remainder filled in from reference TRBV2 and TRBJ1-5): EPEVTQTPSHQVTQMGQEVILRCVPISNHLYFYWYRQILGQKVEFLVSFYNNEISEKSEIFDDQFSVERPDGSNFTLKIRSTKLEDSAMYFCASSGMRGNQPQHFGDGTRLSIL.